This is a list of T cell receptor beta chains from one sample in a study of T cell responses to AZD1222 COVID-19 vaccine. The method was immunoSEQ multiplex PCR; TCRdb's version includes in-frame clones alone and lacks a portion of them. Counted here are under 150,000 clones, just over 90% occurring once; the ten biggest clones make up about 3%. The sample was peripheral blood, taken on day 0 of MenACWY control vaccination. The receptor set was obtained from an adult in good health. Each CDR3 is given with its conserved first and last residue. Fields, in order: CDR3 length, clone size, J gene, V gene, D gene, CDR3 protein, CDR3 DNA. The D gene is left open where the match is weak. Clone size is stated in some rows and not others, as once, few, many or a class when expanded.

len: 14
abundance: -
j_gene: TRBJ1-5
v_gene: TRBV12-5
d_gene: -
CDR3aa: CASGPTGSRQPQHF
CDR3nt: TGTGCTAGTGGCCCCACGGGGTCACGGCAGCCCCAGCATTTT

len: 12
abundance: -
j_gene: TRBJ1-6
v_gene: TRBV12-3/TRBV12-4
d_gene: -
CDR3aa: CASSAGHSPLHF
CDR3nt: TGTGCCAGCAGTGCAGGGCATTCACCCCTCCACTTT

len: 15
abundance: -
j_gene: TRBJ1-3
v_gene: TRBV5-5
d_gene: -
CDR3aa: CASSLSLKAGNTIYF
CDR3nt: TGTGCCAGCAGCTTGTCACTTAAGGCTGGAAACACCATATATTTT

len: 15
abundance: medium-sized
j_gene: TRBJ2-7
v_gene: TRBV5-6
d_gene: -
CDR3aa: CASSEPSGGAYEQYF
CDR3nt: TGTGCCAGCAGCGAGCCCAGCGGTGGGGCCTACGAGCAGTACTTC

len: 14
abundance: -
j_gene: TRBJ2-2
v_gene: TRBV18
d_gene: -
CDR3aa: CASSSQGYTGELFF
CDR3nt: TGTGCCAGCTCATCGCAGGGGTACACCGGGGAGCTGTTTTTT

len: 14
abundance: -
j_gene: TRBJ1-1
v_gene: TRBV10-2
d_gene: TRBD1
CDR3aa: CASSWGTGATEAFF
CDR3nt: TGCGCCAGCAGTTGGGGGACAGGGGCCACTGAAGCTTTCTTT

len: 17
abundance: -
j_gene: TRBJ1-2
v_gene: TRBV3-1/TRBV3-2
d_gene: TRBD1
CDR3aa: CASSRGTGARFGYGYTF
CDR3nt: TGTGCCAGCAGCCGAGGGACAGGAGCCCGCTTTGGCTATGGCTACACCTTC

len: 11
abundance: -
j_gene: TRBJ2-3
v_gene: TRBV19
d_gene: -
CDR3aa: CASSHLGGQYF
CDR3nt: TGTGCCAGTTCTCATCTGGGTGGGCAGTATTTT

len: 14
abundance: -
j_gene: TRBJ1-5
v_gene: TRBV3-1/TRBV3-2
d_gene: TRBD1
CDR3aa: CASSLSTGAQPQHF
CDR3nt: TGTGCCAGCAGCCTTTCGACAGGGGCTCAGCCCCAGCATTTT

len: 14
abundance: -
j_gene: TRBJ1-2
v_gene: TRBV19
d_gene: -
CDR3aa: CASRGPWTFYGYTF
CDR3nt: TGTGCCAGTAGAGGGCCGTGGACTTTCTATGGCTACACCTTC

len: 14
abundance: -
j_gene: TRBJ1-2
v_gene: TRBV3-1/TRBV3-2
d_gene: -
CDR3aa: CASSQDPGSGGYTF
CDR3nt: TGTGCCAGCAGCCAAGACCCGGGGTCTGGTGGCTACACCTTC

len: 16
abundance: -
j_gene: TRBJ2-2
v_gene: TRBV9
d_gene: TRBD2
CDR3aa: CASSVGEGRVTGELFF
CDR3nt: TGTGCCAGCAGCGTTGGGGAGGGAAGAGTAACCGGGGAGCTGTTTTTT

len: 16
abundance: -
j_gene: TRBJ1-3
v_gene: TRBV5-5
d_gene: -
CDR3aa: CASSLLGDRSGNTIYF
CDR3nt: TGTGCCAGCAGCTTGCTCGGGGACCGCTCTGGAAACACCATATATTTT

len: 15
abundance: -
j_gene: TRBJ2-3
v_gene: TRBV4-1
d_gene: -
CDR3aa: CASSFIGGSTDTQYF
CDR3nt: TGCGCCAGCAGCTTTATAGGGGGGAGCACAGATACGCAGTATTTT

len: 13
abundance: -
j_gene: TRBJ1-1
v_gene: TRBV9
d_gene: -
CDR3aa: CASSVTMNTEAFF
CDR3nt: TGTGCCAGCAGCGTGACTATGAACACTGAAGCTTTCTTT

len: 13
abundance: medium-sized
j_gene: TRBJ2-1
v_gene: TRBV7-3
d_gene: -
CDR3aa: CASSLYSYNEQFF
CDR3nt: TGTGCCAGCTCATTATACTCCTACAATGAGCAGTTCTTC

len: 18
abundance: -
j_gene: TRBJ2-7
v_gene: TRBV23-1
d_gene: -
CDR3aa: CASSQNPHPDSVVCEQYF
CDR3nt: TGCGCCAGCAGTCAAAACCCCCACCCGGACAGCGTCGTTTGCGAGCAGTACTTC

len: 19
abundance: -
j_gene: TRBJ2-3
v_gene: TRBV4-1
d_gene: TRBD2
CDR3aa: CASSQARSGTRTSTDTQYF
CDR3nt: TGCGCCAGCAGCCAAGCCCGTAGCGGGACCCGGACAAGCACAGATACGCAGTATTTT

len: 15
abundance: -
j_gene: TRBJ1-3
v_gene: TRBV30
d_gene: -
CDR3aa: CAWSVSGWYGNTIYF
CDR3nt: TGTGCCTGGAGTGTATCCGGATGGTACGGAAACACCATATATTTT

len: 13
abundance: -
j_gene: TRBJ2-7
v_gene: TRBV6-5
d_gene: -
CDR3aa: CASRPGRTYEQYF
CDR3nt: TGTGCCAGCAGGCCAGGCAGAACCTACGAGCAGTACTTC